This TCR beta chain was captured in a study of control samples from healthy donors and cancer patients. In germline, CDR1 is SGHDT, CDR2 YYEEEE. The CDR3 has 15 amino acids. V was clipped by 0 bases and J by 3 bases, with 11 bases between them. Assay used: immunoSEQ multiplex PCR; TCRdb lists only in-frame clones, some missing. The data contain 100,000 to 150,000 clones, about nine tenths of them singletons. The clonotype originates from a man aged 40-49 years in good health. The rearrangement uses TRBV5-6 and TRBJ2-3; D is undetermined. Sequencing was performed on blood. CDR3: CASSLGGSGTDTQYF. The CDR3 bases are TGTGCCAGCAGCTTGGGAGGTTCCGGTACAGATACGCAGTATTTT.